This TCR beta chain was sequenced in a study of T cell responses to AZD1222 COVID-19 vaccine. The data were produced by immunoSEQ multiplex PCR, yet TCRdb's version contains in-frame clones alone and is incomplete. The table has under 150,000 clones, about 91% seen once. This clone has a single count. The CDR3 extends over 14 amino acids. Germline V gene lookup returns CDR1 GTSNPN and CDR2 SVGIG (reference sequence). Unmatched junction bases numbered 8, after V lost 8 bases and J lost 1 base. This clonotype was sampled from an adult who received the AZD1222 COVID-19 vaccine. The specimen was peripheral blood, collected 28 days after the second AZD1222 dose. This chain joins TRBV30 and TRBJ2-3; 8 bases fit TRBD2. The CDR3 coding sequence is TGTGCCCGGGGAGCGGGAGTTGGCACAGATACGCAGTATTTT. This gives the protein CARGAGVGTDTQYF.